This T cell receptor beta chain is drawn from a study of response to subunit inactivated influenza vaccine. Concerning this clonotype: What it binds is not known.

TCRdb re-called the RT-PCR reads through MiXCR, storing one row per CDR3 protein. Of 550,000 to 800,000 distinct CDR3 sequences in the sample, about 15% were seen once. Broader study findings: Authors suggested that a seasonal influenza vaccination recruits few new T cells each time.

The length of the CDR3 is 14 residues. J gave up 1 base and V 5 bases, and 2 bases lay outside the gene matches. The germline V gene has CDR1 LNHNV and CDR2 YYDKDF (reference sequence). The TCR originated in a man aged 50-59 years who received an inactivated influenza vaccine. The specimen was PBMCs from blood, collected 14 days before vaccination. This chain joins TRBV15 and TRBJ2-3; 8 bases are a match to TRBD2. The CDR3 reads CATSGAGGTDTQYF. The CDR3 region has the DNA TGTGCCACCAGCGGAGCGGGAGGCACAGATACGCAGTATTTT. Full variable domain (outside the CDR3, taken from reference TRBV15 and TRBJ2-3): DAMVIQNPRYQVTQFGKPVTLSCSQTLNHNVMYWYQQKSSQAPKLLFHYYDKDFNNEADTPDNFQSRRPNTSFCFLDIRSPGLGDTAMYLCATSGAGGTDTQYFGPGTRLTVL.